This is a list of T cell receptor beta chains from one sample in a study of molecular identifiers for immune sequencing clone quantification. MiXCR, applied by TCRdb to the PCR reads, yields one record per CDR3 protein. Of about 510,000 distinct CDR3 sequences listed, roughly 25% are singletons. Sequenced material: naive CD8+ T cells from blood, with Jurkat cell RNA spiked in. These receptors all come from a human donor in good health. Some libraries in this study had Jurkat cell RNA spiked in. Both conserved end residues are part of each CDR3. A D gene is named only where the DNA matches it firmly. Expanded clones are given a class, and other clones once, few, many or no size at all.

clone_size	d_call	j_call	v_call	cdr3_nt	cdr3_aa
few	.	TRBJ1-1	TRBV11-3	TGTGCCAGCAGCCCCAGGATGGGAACTGAAGCTTTCTTT	CASSPRMGTEAFF
few	TRBD2	TRBJ2-2	TRBV6-2/TRBV6-3	TGTGCCAGCAGTCCGTGGACTAGCGATTCCACCGGGGAGCTGTTTTTT	CASSPWTSDSTGELFF
.	.	TRBJ1-1	TRBV27	TGTGCCAGCAGTCCTCTCCTAGGGGGATCCACTGAAGCTTTCTTT	CASSPLLGGSTEAFF
few	.	TRBJ2-3	TRBV7-7	TGTGCCAGCAGCGCGATCTCCGATACGCAGTATTTT	CASSAISDTQYF
many	TRBD2	TRBJ2-2	TRBV24-1	TGTGCCACCAGTGATCCAACTAGCGGGGGGACCGGGGAGCTGTTTTTT	CATSDPTSGGTGELFF
few	TRBD2	TRBJ2-2	TRBV19	TGTGCCAGTAGTATAGATCGGCTAGCGGATACGAACACCGGGGAGCTGTTTTTT	CASSIDRLADTNTGELFF
.	TRBD1	TRBJ1-5	TRBV6-2/TRBV6-3	TGTGCCAGCCCAAAGGGGGGACAGGCTAATCAGCCCCAGCATTTT	CASPKGGQANQPQHF
.	TRBD1	TRBJ2-1	TRBV29-1	TGCAGCGTTGTAGACAGGGACCCCAATGAGCAGTCCTTC	CSVVDRDPNEQSF
few	.	TRBJ2-2	TRBV7-9	TGTGCCAGCACCCCTCTAGTGACCGGGGAGCTGTTTTTT	CASTPLVTGELFF
few	TRBD1	TRBJ2-7	TRBV27	TGTGCCAGCAGTTTGGCCAGGGGGTACTACGAGCAGTACTTC	CASSLARGYYEQYF
few	.	TRBJ2-3	TRBV27	TGTGCCAGCAGTTTAGTAGACCCCACAGATACGCAGTATTTT	CASSLVDPTDTQYF
.	TRBD2	TRBJ2-5	TRBV20-1	TGCAGTGCTAGGCTTGCGGGGGAGGTCCAAGAGACCCAGTACTTC	CSARLAGEVQETQYF
.	.	TRBJ2-3	TRBV7-9	TGTGCCATCAGCTGGAGATCTGATACGCAGTATTTT	CAISWRSDTQYF
few	.	TRBJ1-1	TRBV25-1	TGTGCCAGCAGTGAAAATGGAGGGGTCACTGAAGCTTTCTTT	CASSENGGVTEAFF
many	.	TRBJ1-1	TRBV5-6	TGTGCCAGCAGCCCGGGGGGGGCAAGTGAAGCTTTCTTT	CASSPGGASEAFF
few	.	TRBJ1-1	TRBV28	TGTGCCAGCAGCCGTGGTGATAGGCTGCGTACTGAAGCTTTCTTT	CASSRGDRLRTEAFF
few	TRBD1	TRBJ1-4	TRBV20-1	TGCAGGGACCGGGACAGGGGTAGTGGACTGTTTTTT	CRDRDRGSGLFF
.	.	TRBJ2-7	TRBV7-8	TGTGCCAGCAGCTCCCAACTGGGTTCAGTCTCCTACGAGCAGTACTTC	CASSSQLGSVSYEQYF
many	TRBD2	TRBJ2-7	TRBV28	TGTGCCAGCAGTTTAGAGGGACTAGCGGGAACCCACGAGCAGTACTTC	CASSLEGLAGTHEQYF
many	.	TRBJ1-4	TRBV7-9	TGTGCCAGCAGCTTATCGGGAGGAACTAATGAAAAACTGTTTTTT	CASSLSGGTNEKLFF
few	.	TRBJ2-5	TRBV7-9	TGTGCCAGCAGCCGTACTGGGACCCAAGAGACCCAGTACTTC	CASSRTGTQETQYF
few	.	TRBJ2-7	TRBV2	TGTGCCAGCAGAACAGGACGGGGAGGTACCTACGAGCAGTACTTC	CASRTGRGGTYEQYF
many	.	TRBJ1-1	TRBV6-5	TGTGCCAGCAGTTACTCGAAGCTTAGTCAGGAAGCTTTCTTT	CASSYSKLSQEAFF
.	TRBD2	TRBJ2-7	TRBV20-1	TGCAGTGCTAGAGACCTAGCGGGGGACTCCTACGAGCAGTACTTC	CSARDLAGDSYEQYF